The sequence of this TCR beta chain was determined in a study of blood T cell repertoires in COVID-19. Study background: Both acute and convalescent COVID-19 samples were obtained from the United States, Italy and Spain. The analysed material was cDNA or gDNA that came from T cells, B-cell-depleted T cells, or PBMCs.

The CDR3 runs to 14 residues. The V gene lost 3 bases and the J gene lost 5 bases, with 10 bases spanning the gap. Germline-derived CDR1 and CDR2 are LNHNV and YYDKDF (reference sequence). Libraries were prepared by immunoSEQ multiplex PCR; TCRdb keeps only in-frame clonotypes and omits some of them. The sample includes under 200,000 clones, under 90% of them seen just once. This clonotype was obtained from a woman aged 80 or over with acute or convalescent COVID-19. Sequences were obtained from peripheral blood. This sequence joins TRBV15 and TRBJ2-2; D unresolved. The CDR3 coding sequence is TGTGCCACCAGCAGGGGTTCTAGTACCGGGGAGCTGTTTTTT. It yields the protein CATSRGSSTGELFF.